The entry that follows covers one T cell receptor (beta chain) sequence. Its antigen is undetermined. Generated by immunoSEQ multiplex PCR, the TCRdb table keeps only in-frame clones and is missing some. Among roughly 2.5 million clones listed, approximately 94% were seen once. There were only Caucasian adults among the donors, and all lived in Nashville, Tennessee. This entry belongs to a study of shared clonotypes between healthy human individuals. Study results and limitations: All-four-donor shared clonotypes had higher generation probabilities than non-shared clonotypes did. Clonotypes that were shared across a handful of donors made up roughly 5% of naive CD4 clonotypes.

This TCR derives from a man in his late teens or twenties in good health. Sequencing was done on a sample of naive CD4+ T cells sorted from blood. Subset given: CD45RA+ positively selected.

As DNA, the CDR3 is TGTGCCAGCAGGACCGGGACAGCAGAAAACACCATATATTTT. This codes for CASRTGTAENTIYF. The V and J genes are TRBV7-9 and TRBJ1-3, with 7 bases aligning to TRBD1. The germline CDR1 and CDR2 sequences are SEHNR and FQNEAQ (reference sequence). The CDR3 spans 14 residues. V shed 6 bases and J 6 bases; nucleotides not matched to a gene: 8.